These 15 T cell receptor beta chains originate from one sample sequenced in a study of vaccination effects on CD4 cells after COVID-19. Pools of viral peptides were used by the ViraFEST assay to expand antigen-specific CD4+ T cells ahead of sequencing. Following culture for approximately ten days, CD4+ T cells were isolated. Vaccinated recipients, who were negative for nucleocapsid antibodies, had no history of SARS-CoV-2 infection. No antigen is known for these receptors. The table came from immunoSEQ multiplex PCR; TCRdb's copy has only in-frame clones and leaves some out. The sample carries 55,000 to 75,000 clones, roughly 78% recorded once. The sample here was CD4+ T cells from PBMCs cultured with HCoV-OC43 spike peptides, taken before COVID-19 vaccination. Subset described: HCoV-OC43 spike overlapping peptide pool stimulation. The receptors stem from a human donor who received a COVID-19 vaccine.

This clone was recorded a few times. In nucleotides, the CDR3 is TGTGCCAGCAGCCGGGACAGGGGGGGCAATCAGCCCCAGCATTTT. Translating it yields CASSRDRGGNQPQHF. The rearrangement links TRBV5-5 to TRBJ1-5, with 11 bases fitting TRBD1. Germline loops: CDR1 SGHKS, CDR2 YYEKEE (reference sequence). This CDR3 has 15 amino acids. Unmatched junction bases numbered 2, after V lost 4 bases and J lost 2 bases.

This clone was seen a few times. The chain links TRBV7-8 to TRBJ2-2; D ambiguous. The germline V gene encodes CDR1 SGHVS and CDR2 FQNEAQ. Trimming left V 7 bases short and J 0 bases short, with 9 bases between. CDR3 length: 14 residues. In DNA, the CDR3 is TGTGCCAGCATCCTTACAGCGAACACCGGGGAGCTGTTTTTT. This translates into CASILTANTGELFF.

The chain is built from TRBV5-8 and TRBJ1-5; 7 bases are shared with TRBD1. With 2 bases clipped from V and 4 bases from J, the junction kept 6 bases outside the gene matches. This CDR3 has 15 amino acids. CDR1 and CDR2 from the germline V gene are SGHTS and YDEGEE. CDR3 coding DNA: TGTGCCAGCAGCTTACGACAGGGTTGGAATCAGCCCCAGCATTTT. This encodes CASSLRQGWNQPQHF.

This sequence joins TRBV9 and TRBJ2-1; 7 bases map to TRBD1. CDR3 length: 15 amino acids. V gave up 3 bases and J gave up 1 base; unmatched junction bases: 4. Germline CDR1 SGDLS, CDR2 YYNGEE. The CDR3 loop reads CASSATGQSYNEQFF. The CDR3 DNA reads as TGTGCCAGCAGCGCCACGGGACAGTCCTACAATGAGCAGTTCTTC.

The chain recombines TRBV6-1 with TRBJ1-2; TRBD1 matches 8 bases. The CDR3 has 16 amino acids. CDR1 and CDR2 from the germline V gene are MNHNS and SASEGT. V lost 3 bases, J lost 7 bases, and 13 bases stayed unmatched. As DNA, the CDR3 is TGTGCCAGCAGTGAGACGACAGGGGCGTTTTTGGGTGGCTACACCTTC. Translating gives CASSETTGAFLGGYTF.

This chain joins TRBV5-1 and TRBJ1-1, with D tentatively TRBD1 (6 bases). Deletions cut 0 bases from V and 5 bases from J, with 11 bases between. Germline loops: CDR1 SGHRS, CDR2 YFSETQ. This CDR3 is 14 amino acids long. This CDR3 reads CASSLDQGRTEAFF. Here the CDR3 DNA reads TGCGCCAGCAGCTTGGATCAGGGGAGGACTGAAGCTTTCTTT.

This chain connects TRBV10-3 to TRBJ2-5, with D possibly TRBD1 on 6 matching bases. Germline CDR1 ENHRY, CDR2 SYGVKD. The germline V and J ends were trimmed by 5 bases and 5 bases, with 18 bases remaining between them. The CDR3 contains 15 residues. In nucleotides, the CDR3 is TGTGCCATCAGTTCCGGGACACTGGCCTTTGAGACCCAGTACTTC. This gives the protein CAISSGTLAFETQYF.

This clone turned up a few times. V is TRBV2 and J is TRBJ2-7, with D perhaps matching TRBD1 or TRBD2 (5 bases each). This CDR3 is built from 13 residues. V was clipped by 6 bases and J by 3 bases, with 12 bases between them. CDR1 and CDR2 from the germline V gene are SNHLY and FYNNEI. CDR3 nucleotide sequence: TGTGCCAGCAGCCGGGACGGAAACTACGAGCAGTACGTC. Its protein is CASSRDGNYEQYV.

This clone occurred a few times. This chain links TRBV6-5 with TRBJ2-2, with D hard to call. CDR3 length: 12 amino acids. Per germline, CDR1 MNHEY and CDR2 SVGAGI. The ends were cut back, 6 bases at V and 6 bases at J, with 8 bases in the middle. CDR3 region: CASRVQSGELFF. CDR3 nucleotide sequence: TGTGCCAGCAGAGTGCAGTCCGGGGAGCTGTTTTTT.

V is TRBV18 and J is TRBJ2-5; D is unresolved. V was shortened by 2 bases and J by 5 bases, with 6 bases between the two germline ends. Germline CDR1 reads KGHSH; CDR2 reads LQKENI. The CDR3 is 12 amino acids. CDR3 nucleotides: TGTGCCAGCTCACCAGTTGGCGAGACCCAGTACTTC. This sequence encodes CASSPVGETQYF.

This sequence joins TRBV18 and TRBJ2-3, with D hard to call. The ends were cut back, 3 bases at V and 4 bases at J, with 14 bases in the middle. The CDR3 has 15 amino acids. Germline V gene lookup returns CDR1 KGHSH and CDR2 LQKENI. The chain's CDR3 is CASSPVLGLADTQYF. The CDR3 DNA reads TGTGCCAGCTCACCGGTTCTGGGTCTGGCAGATACGCAGTATTTT.

The CDR3 protein is CASSLLSGTGELFF. The CDR3 bases are TGTGCCAGCAGTTTATTATCGGGAACCGGGGAGCTGTTTTTT. The genes are TRBV27 and TRBJ2-2; D possibly corresponds to TRBD2 (5 bases). This CDR3 region has 14 residues. V was clipped by 1 base and J by 5 bases, with 8 bases between them. Germline V lookup: CDR1 MNHEY, CDR2 SMNVEV (reference sequence).

CDR3 coding DNA: TGTGCCAGCTCACCACCCCAGGGACCTGGTGAAAAACTGTTTTTT. Amino acids: CASSPPQGPGEKLFF. The rearrangement joins TRBV18 to TRBJ1-4; D perhaps matches TRBD1 (5 bases). With 0 bases removed from V and 7 bases from J, the gap between germline ends came to 12 bases. CDR1 and CDR2 (germline): KGHSH, LQKENI. The length of the CDR3 is 15 residues. The full variable domain, completed using reference TRBV18 and TRBJ1-4, is NAGVMQNPRHLVRRRGQEARLRCSPMKGHSHVYWYRQLPEEGLKFMVYLQKENIIDESGMPKERFSAEFPKEGPSILRIQQVVRGDSAAYFCASSPPQGPGEKLFFGSGTQLSVL.

The chain recombines TRBV18 with TRBJ2-1, with D perhaps TRBD1 (6 bases). CDR3 length: 14 amino acids. Germline-derived CDR1 and CDR2 are KGHSH and LQKENI. With 3 bases removed from V and 4 bases from J, the gap between germline ends came to 10 bases. CDR3 bases: TGTGCCAGCTCACCCAGGACAGATTACAATGAGCAGTTCTTC. This translates into CASSPRTDYNEQFF.

The V call is TRBV30, the J call TRBJ2-1; TRBD1 matches 9 bases. The CDR3 loop spans 12 amino acids. Per germline, CDR1 GTSNPN and CDR2 SVGIG (reference sequence). V lost 5 bases to trimming and J lost 4 bases; unmatched junction nucleotides: 0. The DNA for the CDR3 is TGTGCCTGGGACAGGGGGTACAATGAGCAGTTCTTC. Residues: CAWDRGYNEQFF.